This T cell receptor (beta chain) is drawn from a study of cytomegalovirus exposure and HLA in healthy donors. CDR1 LNHDA and CDR2 SQIVND come from the germline V gene (reference sequence). The CDR3 totals 17 residues. V was clipped by 4 bases and J by 3 bases; unmatched bases: 14. The PCR had 60 Vbeta and 13 Jbeta primers. Assay used: immunoSEQ multiplex PCR; TCRdb lists only in-frame clones, some missing. Found here are some 140,000 clones, around 79% of them singletons; the top ten hold 8.8%. Regarding donors, all were healthy bone marrow donors. As concerns this clone: Its antigen is undetermined.

The study's findings and limits: As immune exposure information, only CMV serostatus was available. Compared with the roughly 670-donor mean, an Asian-associated ancestry cluster reportedly had fewer N-insertions, according to a later analysis. The authors enumerated 180 or so TCR beta chains as linked to cytomegalovirus.

This chain uses TRBV19 with TRBJ1-1; TRBD1 agrees at 7 bases. Material for sequencing was PBMCs. The sequence was obtained from a woman aged 45-65 years in good health and CMV-seropositive. CDR3 residues: CASSTGSTGPIDTEAFF. The CDR3, as DNA: TGTGCCAGTAGTACCGGATCGACAGGGCCTATAGACACTGAAGCTTTCTTT.